The next 14 T cell receptor beta chains were all read from a single sample in a study of blood T cells in healthy people across ages. For the second PCR, which ran for about 7 to 11 cycles, a sample-barcoded 5' primer and a J-beta primer mix were used. TCRdb passed the 5' RACE reads through MiXCR, listing each CDR3 protein once. The table has hundreds of thousands of distinct CDR3 sequences, 47% seen once. The sequenced sample consisted of blood. All receptors derive from a man aged 80 or over in good health.

In its sample, this clonotype was seen a few times. The rearrangement uses TRBV13 and TRBJ2-1; either TRBD1 or TRBD2 may supply D (5 bases each). Germline-derived CDR1 and CDR2 are PRHDT and FYEKMQ (reference sequence). V shed 0 bases and J shed 7 bases, with 10 bases lying between them. The length of the CDR3 is 14 residues. The CDR3 protein is CASSLGRGLNEQFF. In nucleotides, the CDR3 is TGTGCCAGCAGCTTAGGACGGGGCCTAAATGAGCAGTTCTTC.

The chain employs TRBV11-2 and TRBJ2-3; TRBD2 matches at 10 bases. This CDR3 region has 16 residues. In germline, CDR1 is SGHAT, CDR2 FQNNGV. The junction had 5 bases not matched to a gene; V was cut back by 3 bases and J by 2 bases. The CDR3 DNA reads TGTGCCAGCAGCTTTTCGGGGACTAGCGACACAGATACGCAGTATTTT. Protein: CASSFSGTSDTDTQYF.

This clonotype was detected ten times or more. V is TRBV6-5 and J is TRBJ2-1; weak D call: TRBD1 (5 bases). This CDR3 is 11 amino acids long. V was clipped by 7 bases and J by 10 bases, with 11 bases between them. Germline values: CDR1 MNHEY, CDR2 SVGAGI. The CDR3 region is CASTRAGEQFF. CDR3 in DNA: TGTGCCAGCACTAGAGCAGGGGAGCAGTTCTTC.

This clonotype was counted between two and nine times. V and J are TRBV12-5 and TRBJ2-3; tentative D call: TRBD2 (6 bases). The CDR3 extends over 14 amino acids. Per germline, CDR1 LGHNT and CDR2 FRNRAP. V was trimmed by 4 bases and J by 1 base, leaving 9 bases between them. Written as DNA, the CDR3 is TGTGCTAGTGGTTCCTCGGGGGGCACAGATACGCAGTATTTT. This encodes CASGSSGGTDTQYF.

About this clonotype: A much larger clone lies a single base off, so this may be a read error. This rearrangement joins TRBV6-6 to TRBJ1-6; D is undetermined. V lost 6 bases, J lost 13 bases, and 13 bases lay in between. Germline V gene data show CDR1 as MNHNY and CDR2 as SVGAGI (reference sequence). CDR3 length: 12 amino acids. The CDR3 loop reads CASRTRTGPLHF. CDR3 in DNA: TGTGCCAGCAGGACTAGGACGGGGCCCCTCCACTTT.

The chain carries TRBV24-1 and TRBJ2-3, with 7 nucleotides matching TRBD2. The CDR3 spans 17 residues. V lost 5 bases to trimming and J lost 4 bases; unmatched junction nucleotides: 14. Per the germline V gene, CDR1 is KGHDR and CDR2 is SFDVKD. The CDR3 reads CATSGHTAGKDADTQYF. The CDR3 coding sequence is TGTGCCACCAGTGGACACACAGCGGGGAAGGACGCAGATACGCAGTATTTT.

This clonotype was seen only a few times. The V gene is TRBV29-1, the J gene TRBJ2-5; D is unclear. Germline V CDR1 and CDR2: SQVTM, ANQGSEA. This CDR3 is 12 amino acids long. The V gene lost 4 bases and the J gene lost 0 bases, with 6 bases spanning the gap. The CDR3 sequence is CSVVRHQETQYF. The CDR3 DNA follows: TGCAGCGTTGTGCGACACCAAGAGACCCAGTACTTC.

The V gene is TRBV20-1, the J gene TRBJ1-6; 11 nucleotides agree with TRBD1. The CDR3 is 16 amino acids. Trimming cost V 4 bases and J 7 bases; bases outside gene matches: 9. CDR1 and CDR2 from the germline V gene are DFQATT and SNEGSKA (reference sequence). The CDR3 nucleotides read TGCAGTGCTATACAACCGGGACAGGGGGTAAATTCACCCCTCCACTTT. It yields the protein CSAIQPGQGVNSPLHF.

This clonotype was seen only a few times. The V and J genes are TRBV2 and TRBJ2-5; D not certain. CDR1 is SNHLY and CDR2 is FYNNEI in the germline V gene. The CDR3 runs to 15 residues. V was clipped by 5 bases and J by 0 bases, with 13 bases between them. The CDR3 nucleotides read TGTGCCAGCAGTAGTCAATTCATCGACCAAGAGACCCAGTACTTC. Residues: CASSSQFIDQETQYF. The full variable domain, with the rest looked up from reference TRBV2 and TRBJ2-5, is EPEVTQTPSHQVTQMGQEVILRCVPISNHLYFYWYRQILGQKVEFLVSFYNNEISEKSEIFDDQFSVERPDGSNFTLKIRSTKLEDSAMYFCASSSQFIDQETQYFGPGTRLLVL.

The chain recombines TRBV24-1 with TRBJ2-1; tentative D call: TRBD2 (5 bases). There are 13 residues in the CDR3. V was trimmed by 1 base and J by 6 bases, leaving 6 bases between them. Germline CDR1 KGHDR, CDR2 SFDVKD. Written as DNA, the CDR3 is TGTGCCACCAGTGATTTCCGGGGCAATGAGCAGTTCTTC. It translates to CATSDFRGNEQFF.

The chain couples TRBV20-1 to TRBJ1-1; TRBD1 agrees at 7 bases. V shed 3 bases and J 2 bases; nucleotides not matched to a gene: 3. Germline-derived CDR1 and CDR2 are DFQATT and SNEGSKA (reference sequence). The CDR3 extends over 13 amino acids. Here the CDR3 reads CSARRTGNTEAFF. The CDR3 DNA reads TGCAGTGCTAGGCGGACAGGAAACACTGAAGCTTTCTTT.

The rearrangement links TRBV7-2 to TRBJ2-5; the D call may be TRBD1 or TRBD2 (5 bases each). This CDR3 comprises 15 residues. Trimming removed 5 bases at V and 1 base at J, with 14 bases between. Looked up from germline, CDR1 is SGHTA and CDR2 is FQGNSA. The CDR3 sequence: CASSPSGRGQETQYF. The CDR3, as DNA: TGTGCCAGCAGCCCTTCGGGACGCGGCCAAGAGACCCAGTACTTC.

The rearrangement links TRBV4-1 to TRBJ2-3; D ambiguous. Germline V CDR1 and CDR2: MGHRA, YSYEKL. The CDR3 contains 15 residues. Trimming removed 5 bases from V and 2 bases from J, with 14 bases in between. The CDR3 sequence: CASSSAGPVTDTQYF. CDR3 nucleotides: TGCGCCAGCAGCTCAGCCGGGCCCGTCACAGATACGCAGTATTTT.

This clonotype was picked up a small number of times. A much larger clone differs by one base, so this may be a read error. The chain carries TRBV4-1 and TRBJ2-1, with D possibly being TRBD1 or TRBD2 (6 bases each). This CDR3 spans 15 amino acids. Germline CDR1 and CDR2: MGHRA and YSYEKL. Trimming cost V 4 bases and J 7 bases, with 17 bases left between them. The CDR3 region is CASSLVGGQWNEQFF. For the CDR3, the DNA is TGCGCCAGCAGCCTCGTGGGGGGACAATGGAATGAGCAGTTCTTC.